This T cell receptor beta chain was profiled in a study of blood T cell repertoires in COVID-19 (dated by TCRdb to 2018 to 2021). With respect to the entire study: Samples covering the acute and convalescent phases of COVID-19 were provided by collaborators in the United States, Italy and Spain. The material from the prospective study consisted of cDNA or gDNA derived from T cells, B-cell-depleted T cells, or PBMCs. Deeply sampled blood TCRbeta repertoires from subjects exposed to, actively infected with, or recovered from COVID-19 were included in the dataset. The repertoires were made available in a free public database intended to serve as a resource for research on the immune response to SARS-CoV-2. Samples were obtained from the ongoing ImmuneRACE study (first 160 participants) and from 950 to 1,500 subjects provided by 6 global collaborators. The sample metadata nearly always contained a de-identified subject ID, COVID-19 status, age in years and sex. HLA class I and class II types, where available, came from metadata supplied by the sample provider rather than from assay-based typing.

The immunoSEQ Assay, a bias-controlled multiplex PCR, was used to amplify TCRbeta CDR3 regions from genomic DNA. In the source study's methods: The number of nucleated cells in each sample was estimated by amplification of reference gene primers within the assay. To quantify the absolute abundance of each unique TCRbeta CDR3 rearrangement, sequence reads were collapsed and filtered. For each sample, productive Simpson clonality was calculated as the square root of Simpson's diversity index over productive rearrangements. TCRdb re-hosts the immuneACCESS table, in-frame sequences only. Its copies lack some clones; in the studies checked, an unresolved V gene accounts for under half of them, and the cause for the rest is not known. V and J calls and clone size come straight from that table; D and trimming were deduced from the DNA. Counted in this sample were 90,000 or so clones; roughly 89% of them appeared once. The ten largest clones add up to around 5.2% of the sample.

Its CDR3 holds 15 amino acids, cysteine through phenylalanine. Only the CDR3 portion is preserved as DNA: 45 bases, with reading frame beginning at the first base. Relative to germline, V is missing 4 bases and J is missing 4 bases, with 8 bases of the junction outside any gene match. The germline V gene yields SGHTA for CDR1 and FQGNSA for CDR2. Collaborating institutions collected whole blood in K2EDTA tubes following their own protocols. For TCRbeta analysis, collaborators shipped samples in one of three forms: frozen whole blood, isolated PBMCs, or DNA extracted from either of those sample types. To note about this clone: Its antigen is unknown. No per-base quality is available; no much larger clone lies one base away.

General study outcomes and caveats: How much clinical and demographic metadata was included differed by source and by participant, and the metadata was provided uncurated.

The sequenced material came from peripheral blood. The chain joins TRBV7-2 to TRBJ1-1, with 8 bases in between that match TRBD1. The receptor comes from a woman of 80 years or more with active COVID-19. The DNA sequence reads TGTGCCAGCAGCTCCCGACAGGGGACAGGCACTGAAGCTTTCTTT. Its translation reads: CASSSRQGTGTEAFF.